This T cell receptor (beta chain) was observed in a study of regulatory T cells in long-lasting Graves disease. Both iRepertoire HTBI primers and Arm-PCR of CDR3 regions were used to build the TCR beta libraries. Under the authors' procedure: Across the samples, identification revealed 60 to 75 TRBV and about 13 TRBJ segments. TCRdb reanalysed the multiplex PCR reads using MiXCR and keeps one entry per CDR3 protein. V and J calls and clone size were set by TCRdb, not the authors. The table lists around 460,000 distinct CDR3 sequences, approximately 23% of them singletons, with about an eighth in the top ten. There are many counts of this clonotype. What it recognizes is unknown. The ends were cut back, 8 bases at V and 2 bases at J, with 12 bases in the middle. There are 13 residues in the CDR3. Germline assignment: CDR1 ENHRY and CDR2 SYGVKD. Sample time point: persistent/refractory GD, antithyroid drugs over 5 years with positive TRAb. Preparation of the TCR library used RNA extracted from PBMCs. It was American Thyroid Association guidelines that determined Graves' disease diagnosis.

Study results and caveats: Accuracy might have suffered from few samples. Gene preferences differed: TRBV28, TRBJ1-2, TRBJ2-5 in persistent cases.

The receptor was derived from a female donor with Graves disease. The chain recombines TRBV10-3 with TRBJ1-2, with a possible D match to TRBD1 (6 bases). The sequences come from peripheral blood mononuclear cells (PBMCs), collected when the disease was refractory, from a patient treated with antithyroid drugs. Here the CDR3 reads CAIGGDTNYGYTF. The CDR3 DNA follows: TGTGCCATCGGGGGGGACACCAACTATGGCTACACCTTC.